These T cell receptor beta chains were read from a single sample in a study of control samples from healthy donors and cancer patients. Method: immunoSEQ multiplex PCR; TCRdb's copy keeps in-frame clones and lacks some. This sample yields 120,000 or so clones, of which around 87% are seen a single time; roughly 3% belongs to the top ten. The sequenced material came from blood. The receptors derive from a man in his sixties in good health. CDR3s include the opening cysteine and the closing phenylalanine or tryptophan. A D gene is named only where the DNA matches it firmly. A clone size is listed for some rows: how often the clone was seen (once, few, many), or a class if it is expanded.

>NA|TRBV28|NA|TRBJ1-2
TGTGCCAGCAGTTCCGGGTATGGCTATGGCTACACCTTC
CASSSGYGYGYTF
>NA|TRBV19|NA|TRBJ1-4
TGTGCCAGTAGTATAGATCAAGCGACAACTAATGAAAAACTGTTTTTT
CASSIDQATTNEKLFF
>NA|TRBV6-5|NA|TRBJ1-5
TGTGCCAGCAGTCAGACAGCGATGGGTCAGCCCCAGCATTTT
CASSQTAMGQPQHF
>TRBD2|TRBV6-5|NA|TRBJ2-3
TGTGCCAGCAGTTACTCCTCGGGAGGCAAAAGGGATACGCAGTATTTT
CASSYSSGGKRDTQYF
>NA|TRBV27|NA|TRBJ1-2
TGTGCCAGCAGTTTTGTTCCTAACAGGGCCAACTATGGCTACACCTTC
CASSFVPNRANYGYTF
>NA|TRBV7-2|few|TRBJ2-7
TGTGCCAGCAGCTTAGAGGGGAACCTCGGCTCCGAGCAGTACTTC
CASSLEGNLGSEQYF
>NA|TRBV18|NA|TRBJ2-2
TGTGCCAGCTCTTCAGGGACGGCGAACACCGGGGAGCTGTTTTTT
CASSSGTANTGELFF
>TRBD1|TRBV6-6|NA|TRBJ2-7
TGTGCCAGCCGTGAGACAGGGGTTACCTACGAGCAGTACTTC
CASRETGVTYEQYF
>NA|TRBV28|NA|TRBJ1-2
TGTGCCAGCAGTTTAAGTACGAGCTATGGCTACACCTTC
CASSLSTSYGYTF
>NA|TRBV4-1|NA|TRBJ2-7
TGCGCCAGCAGCCAGCTCGGGGGTTTCTACGAGCAGTACTTC
CASSQLGGFYEQYF
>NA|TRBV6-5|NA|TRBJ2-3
TGTGCCACCAGGTCAGATACGCAGTATTTT
CATRSDTQYF
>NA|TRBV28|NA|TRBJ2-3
TGTGCCAGCAGTTCATCCGGATACAGCGGGACGCAGTATTTT
CASSSSGYSGTQYF
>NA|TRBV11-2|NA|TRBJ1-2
TGTGCCAGCAGCTTAAATCGGGCGTGGGGACCTAACTATGGCTACACCTTC
CASSLNRAWGPNYGYTF
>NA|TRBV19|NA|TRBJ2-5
TGTGCCAGTAGTATACTAATGAGGAGCGGGACCCAGTACTTC
CASSILMRSGTQYF
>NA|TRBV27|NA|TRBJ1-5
TGTGCCAGCAGTTTCCAGGGGCCCAATCAGCCCCAGCATTTT
CASSFQGPNQPQHF
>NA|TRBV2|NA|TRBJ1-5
TGTGCCAGCAGTCAGAAATATAGCAATCAGCCCCAGCATTTT
CASSQKYSNQPQHF
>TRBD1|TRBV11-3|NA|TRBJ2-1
TGTGCCAGCAGCCCCCGGACAGGACCCTCCTACAATGAGCAGTTCTTC
CASSPRTGPSYNEQFF
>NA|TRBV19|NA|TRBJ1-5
TGTGCCAGTAGTATGGGTAGGGGTGCTACCAATAGCAATCAGCCCCAGCATTTT
CASSMGRGATNSNQPQHF
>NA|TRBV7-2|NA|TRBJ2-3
TGTGCCAGCAGCTTAGAGGCCTCCGGGTCAGATACGCAGTATTTT
CASSLEASGSDTQYF
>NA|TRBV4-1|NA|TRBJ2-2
TGCGCCAGCAGCCAAGATGGGGGTTCGGCGCTCACCGGGGAGCTGTTTTTT
CASSQDGGSALTGELFF
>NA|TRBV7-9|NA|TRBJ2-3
TGTGCCAGCTCCTATCGACAGAGCACAGATACGCAGTATTTT
CASSYRQSTDTQYF
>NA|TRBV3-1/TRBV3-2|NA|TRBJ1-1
TGTGCCAGCAGCCAAATGGACAGTTGGGCTTTCTTT
CASSQMDSWAFF
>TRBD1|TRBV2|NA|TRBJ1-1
TGTGCCAGCAGTCGAATCCAACAGGGGGGTGAAGCTTTCTTT
CASSRIQQGGEAFF
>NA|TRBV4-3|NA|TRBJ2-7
TGCGCCAGCAGCCAAGATAGTCTGGTGCCGACCTACGAGCAGTACTTC
CASSQDSLVPTYEQYF
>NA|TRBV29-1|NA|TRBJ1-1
TGCAGCCCTGTCTTTGGCCTCAACACTGAAGCTTTCTTT
CSPVFGLNTEAFF
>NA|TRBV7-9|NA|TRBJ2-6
TGTGCCAGCAGCTTATTAACAGCTGGGGCCAACGTCCTGACTTTC
CASSLLTAGANVLTF
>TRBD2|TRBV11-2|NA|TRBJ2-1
TGTGCCAGCAGCGTGACTAGCGGGGGGGCCAGTGAGCAGTTCTTC
CASSVTSGGASEQFF
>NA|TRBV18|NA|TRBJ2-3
TGTGCCAGCTCAGAACTAGCTCGCACAGATACGCAGTATTTT
CASSELARTDTQYF